One sample yielded the 20 T cell receptor beta chains listed below, sequenced in a study of blood T cells in healthy people across ages. A J-beta primer mix and a sample-barcoded 5' primer were used in a second PCR of about 6 to 12 cycles. One entry per CDR3 protein results from TCRdb running MiXCR on the 5' RACE reads. The sample includes 800,000 or so distinct CDR3 sequences, about 46% of them seen just once. Sequenced: blood. Receptor source: a man older than 75 in good health.

This sequence joins TRBV6-6 and TRBJ1-4; 9 positions match TRBD1. This CDR3 spans 13 amino acids. Germline V gene sequence: CDR1 MNHNY, CDR2 SVGAGI (reference sequence). J gave up 7 bases and V 10 bases, and 7 bases lay outside the gene matches. CDR3 sequence: CATIQGAGEKLFF. In nucleotides, the CDR3 is TGTGCCACCATACAGGGGGCAGGTGAAAAACTGTTTTTT.

The V call is TRBV10-3, the J call TRBJ2-3; 10 bases map to TRBD2. V lost 3 bases, J lost 5 bases, and 5 bases stayed unmatched. Per the germline V gene, CDR1 is ENHRY and CDR2 is SYGVKD. The CDR3 is 15 amino acids. The CDR3 nucleotides read TGTGCCATCAGTGACAGCGGGGGGGCCGGAGATACGCAGTATTTT. As protein: CAISDSGGAGDTQYF.

The gene calls are TRBV28 and TRBJ2-1; 11 bases match TRBD1. CDR1 and CDR2 from the germline V gene are MDHEN and SYDVKM. The junction had 9 bases not matched to a gene; V was cut back by 5 bases and J by 6 bases. The CDR3 is 16 residues long. CDR3 loop: CASSGLGTGGFNEQFF. The CDR3 DNA reads as TGTGCCAGCAGTGGGTTAGGGACAGGGGGTTTCAATGAGCAGTTCTTC.

This rearrangement joins TRBV20-1 to TRBJ2-1, with D tentatively TRBD2 (6 bases). The CDR3 runs to 14 residues. Between the trimmed V and J ends, which lost 7 bases and 1 base, there was a span of 14 bases. The germline gives CDR1 DFQATT, CDR2 SNEGSKA (reference sequence). CDR3 in amino acids: CSGRALASYNEQFF. As DNA, the CDR3 is TGCAGTGGCCGAGCACTAGCTTCCTACAATGAGCAGTTCTTC.

This chain uses TRBV20-1 with TRBJ2-1; 9 bases are shared with TRBD2. Germline-derived CDR1 and CDR2 are DFQATT and SNEGSKA (reference sequence). CDR3 length equals 15 residues. CDR3 in DNA: TGCAGCCTACCGACTAGCGGAAACTCCTACAATGAGCAGTTCTTC. Amino acids: CSLPTSGNSYNEQFF.

This clonotype was counted between two and nine times. The V call is TRBV20-1, the J call TRBJ2-1; 14 bases are a match to TRBD2. CDR3 length: 17 amino acids. Trimming at V came to 1 base and at J to 6 bases, leaving 8 bases not matched to a gene. The germline CDR1 and CDR2 sequences are DFQATT and SNEGSKA (reference sequence). The CDR3 region has the DNA TGCAGTGCTAGAGGTCCCCACGGGACTAGCGGGAGCAATGAGCAGTTCTTC. Its protein product is CSARGPHGTSGSNEQFF.

V gene TRBV7-2 combines with J gene TRBJ2-5; D is undetermined. This CDR3 spans 14 amino acids. The germline V and J ends were trimmed by 1 base and 4 bases, with 10 bases remaining between them. Germline CDR1 reads SGHTA; CDR2 reads FQGNSA. This CDR3 reads CASSLESQVETQYF. CDR3 in DNA: TGTGCCAGCAGCTTAGAGTCGCAGGTAGAGACCCAGTACTTC.

Regarding this clonotype: At one end the junction does not follow the germline gene, possibly because of a read error. The chain employs TRBV6-2 or TRBV6-3 and TRBJ2-2, with 7 bases fitting TRBD2. Germline values: CDR1 MNHEY, CDR2 SVGEGT. The CDR3 is 14 amino acids. This CDR3 reads CVSTPGLHTGELFF. In DNA form, the CDR3 reads TGTGTCAGCACCCCGGGACTACACACCGGGGAGCTGTTTTTT.

This clonotype has a handful of counts. This chain uses TRBV5-4 with TRBJ2-5; TRBD2 matches at 7 bases. J gave up 2 bases and V 4 bases, and 8 bases lay outside the gene matches. CDR1 and CDR2 (germline): SGHNT, YYREEE (reference sequence). CDR3 length: 15 amino acids. The chain's CDR3 is CASSRRTSRQETQYF. The DNA of the CDR3 is TGTGCCAGCAGCCGACGGACTAGTCGGCAAGAGACCCAGTACTTC. The full variable domain, its missing parts supplied by reference TRBV5-4 and TRBJ2-5, is ETGVTQSPTHLIKTRGQQVTLRCSSQSGHNTVSWYQQALGQGPQFIFQYYREEENGRGNFPPRFSGLQFPNYSSELNVNALELDDSALYLCASSRRTSRQETQYFGPGTRLLVL.

This clonotype was picked up a small number of times. V and J are TRBV20-1 and TRBJ1-1; 8 positions match TRBD1. This CDR3 comprises 15 residues. Looked up from germline, CDR1 is DFQATT and CDR2 is SNEGSKA (reference sequence). V was clipped by 2 bases and J by 5 bases; unmatched bases: 10. The CDR3 DNA reads as TGCAGTGCTAGATCACCGGGACAGGTCCTTACTGAAGCTTTCTTT. Its translation: CSARSPGQVLTEAFF.

This clonotype was recorded many times. The chain employs TRBV5-1 and TRBJ2-7; no clear D gene. Trimming left V 0 bases short and J 5 bases short, with 6 bases between. This CDR3 is 12 amino acids long. Germline V gives CDR1 SGHRS, CDR2 YFSETQ. CDR3 nucleotide sequence: TGCGCCAGCAGCTTGGAGAAGGACGAGCAGTACTTC. It is translated as CASSLEKDEQYF.

This clonotype was counted between two and nine times. This sequence joins TRBV29-1 and TRBJ2-1; a weak D match, TRBD1 (5 bases). Trimming took 3 bases from V and 6 from J, leaving 12 bases between them. The CDR3 length is 13 residues. CDR1 and CDR2 (germline): SQVTM, ANQGSEA. DNA of the CDR3: TGCAGCGTTGACCGATCCCAGGGCAATGAGCAGTTCTTC. Translated: CSVDRSQGNEQFF.

J is TRBJ2-3 and V is TRBV7-2; TRBD2 is a possible D gene (5 bases). V was cut by 2 bases and J by 2 bases, with 11 bases left in between. CDR3 length: 15 amino acids. The germline V gene has CDR1 SGHTA and CDR2 FQGNSA. CDR3 DNA sequence: TGTGCCAGCAGCTTAAGCGGCATCCTCACAGATACGCAGTATTTT. This codes for CASSLSGILTDTQYF.

Details on this clonotype: At one end, the junction sequence differs from germline, possibly due to a read error. The gene calls are TRBV29-1 and TRBJ1-1, with a tentative D call TRBD1 (5 bases). This CDR3 spans 13 amino acids. Germline V gene data show CDR1 as SQVTM and CDR2 as ANQGSEA. The CDR3 sequence is CSGRGGVGTEVFF. The CDR3 bases are TGCAGCGGTCGGGGGGGGGTTGGCACTGAAGTTTTCTTT.

The rearrangement uses TRBV14 and TRBJ1-2; unclear D gene. The germline CDR1 and CDR2 sequences are SGHDN and FVKESK. The ends were cut back, 1 base at V and 6 bases at J, with 3 bases in the middle. There are 11 residues in the CDR3. The CDR3 DNA is TGTGCCAGCAGCCAAGCGAATGGCTACACCTTC. It translates to CASSQANGYTF.

In this sample, this clonotype turned up many times. This chain links TRBV28 with TRBJ2-1, with D possibly being TRBD1 (5 bases). Germline loops: CDR1 MDHEN, CDR2 SYDVKM. The CDR3 has 14 residues. V was trimmed by 4 bases and J by 5 bases, leaving 12 bases between them. CDR3 bases: TGTGCCAGCAGTTACCCCAGGGATCACAATGAGCAGTTCTTC. This sequence encodes CASSYPRDHNEQFF. The whole variable domain, remainder taken from reference TRBV28 and TRBJ2-1, is DVKVTQSSRYLVKRTGEKVFLECVQDMDHENMFWYRQDPGLGLRLIYFSYDVKMKEKGDIPEGYSVSREKKERFSLILESASTNQTSMYLCASSYPRDHNEQFFGPGTRLTVL.

This clonotype was recorded only once. The chain's CDR3 is CASSLTSETTQFF. CDR3 DNA sequence: TGCGCCAGCAGCTTGACTAGCGAGACGACCCAGTTCTTC. This chain links TRBV5-1 with TRBJ2-1; 7 bases are shared with TRBD2. This CDR3 contains 13 residues. V shed 1 base, J shed 13 bases, and the junction held 8 bases outside the gene matches. CDR1 is SGHRS, CDR2 YFSETQ, per germline. Complete variable domain (other parts from reference TRBV5-1 and TRBJ2-1): KAGVTQTPRYLIKTRGQQVTLSCSPISGHRSVSWYQQTPGQGLQFLFEYFSETQRNKGNFPGRFSGRQFSNSRSEMNVSTLELGDSALYLCASSLTSETTQFFGPGTRLTVL.

The sample holds a few counts of this clonotype. V gene TRBV4-2 combines with J gene TRBJ2-3, with 9 bases lining up with TRBD2. CDR1 and CDR2 from the germline V gene are LGHNA and YNFKEQ. J lost 2 bases, V lost 3 bases, and 6 bases had no gene match. CDR3 length: 16 residues. Written as DNA, the CDR3 is TGTGCCAGCAGCCACGGTCAGCGGGAGGTCACAGATACGCAGTATTTT. Its protein product is CASSHGQREVTDTQYF.

The chain is built from TRBV20-1 and TRBJ2-1, with a tentative D call TRBD2 (6 bases). This CDR3 is built from 16 residues. Between the trimmed V and J ends, which lost 0 bases and 2 bases, there was a span of 14 bases. Looked up from germline, CDR1 is DFQATT and CDR2 is SNEGSKA (reference sequence). The DNA for the CDR3 is TGCAGTGCTAGAGATGATTCGGGAGTGGCCTACAATGAGCAGTTCTTC. The encoded protein is CSARDDSGVAYNEQFF.

This clonotype came up a few times. The chain has TRBV3-1 and TRBJ2-7; 9 bases are a match to TRBD2. This CDR3 comprises 14 residues. The V gene's germline CDR1 is LGHDT and CDR2 YNNKEL (reference sequence). The junction had 10 bases not matched to a gene; V was cut back by 1 base and J by 12 bases. The CDR3 here is CASSQGRSGSAGYF. The CDR3 DNA sequence: TGTGCCAGCAGCCAAGGACGTAGCGGGAGCGCCGGGTACTTC.